This is a list of T cell receptor beta chains from one sample in a study of blood T cell repertoires in COVID-19. The table came from immunoSEQ multiplex PCR; TCRdb's copy has only in-frame clones and leaves some out. The sample has fewer than 110,000 clones, 65% to 80% seen once. Material: peripheral blood. These receptors were taken from a man aged 70-80 years with acute or convalescent COVID-19. Both conserved end residues are part of each CDR3. A D gene is named only where the DNA matches it firmly. Size values are once, few and many counts, or a class for expanded clones, and some rows have none.

CDR3 protein | CDR3 DNA | D gene | clone size | J gene | V gene
CASSEARGFAFF | TGTGCCAGCAGTGAAGCCCGGGGATTTGCTTTCTTT | NA | NA | TRBJ1-1 | TRBV2
CASSHGQAEKLFF | TGTGCCAGCAGCCACGGACAAGCTGAAAAACTGTTTTTT | NA | NA | TRBJ1-4 | TRBV7-9
CASSLSRLAGNEQYF | TGTGCCAGCAGTTTATCAAGACTAGCGGGGAACGAGCAGTACTTC | TRBD2 | NA | TRBJ2-7 | TRBV27
CASSYYQRGAWLQETQYF | TGTGCCAGCAGTTACTACCAGCGGGGGGCCTGGCTTCAAGAGACCCAGTACTTC | TRBD2 | NA | TRBJ2-5 | TRBV6-2/TRBV6-3
CASSLEGTGLGTGELFF | TGCGCCAGCAGCTTGGAGGGGACAGGGTTGGGGACCGGGGAGCTGTTTTTT | TRBD1 | NA | TRBJ2-2 | TRBV5-1
CSVELAGGGTDTQYF | TGCAGCGTTGAACTAGCGGGGGGTGGCACAGATACGCAGTATTTT | TRBD2 | few | TRBJ2-3 | TRBV29-1
CASSVAGQGTGELFF | TGTGCCAGCAGCGTAGCTGGTCAGGGCACCGGGGAGCTGTTTTTT | NA | NA | TRBJ2-2 | TRBV9
CASSPSEILYGYTF | TGTGCCAGCTCACCGAGTGAGATTTTGTATGGCTACACCTTC | NA | few | TRBJ1-2 | TRBV18
CASSLTFGASNEKLFF | TGTGCCAGCAGCTTAACTTTTGGGGCTTCTAATGAAAAACTGTTTTTT | NA | NA | TRBJ1-4 | TRBV7-2
CASSPPGGGYGYTF | TGTGCCAGCAGCCCCCCGGGGGGCGGCTATGGCTACACCTTC | NA | few | TRBJ1-2 | TRBV14
CSASQPGTFTEAFF | TGCAGTGCTAGTCAACCTGGGACATTTACTGAAGCTTTCTTT | NA | NA | TRBJ1-1 | TRBV20-1
CASSPRSLSSYEQYF | TGTGCCAGCAGTCCAAGATCCCTGAGCTCCTACGAGCAGTACTTC | NA | NA | TRBJ2-7 | TRBV27
CASSATGSGNTIYF | TGTGCCAGTAGTGCTACAGGTTCTGGAAACACCATATATTTT | NA | NA | TRBJ1-3 | TRBV19
CASSFGQGDQPQHF | TGTGCCAGCAGCTTTGGACAGGGAGATCAGCCCCAGCATTTT | TRBD1 | NA | TRBJ1-5 | TRBV13
CAISERQGIKTQYF | TGTGCCATCAGTGAACGACAGGGGATAAAGACCCAGTACTTC | TRBD1 | NA | TRBJ2-5 | TRBV10-3
CASSPAPDYGYTF | TGTGCCAGCAGCCCTGCCCCGGACTATGGCTACACCTTC | NA | NA | TRBJ1-2 | TRBV2
CASSLTRQGDTEAFF | TGTGCCAGCAGCTTAACGAGACAGGGGGACACTGAAGCTTTCTTT | TRBD1 | NA | TRBJ1-1 | TRBV11-2
CASSVDGGKNIQYF | TGTGCCAGTAGTGTGGACGGGGGGAAAAACATTCAGTACTTC | TRBD2 | many | TRBJ2-4 | TRBV19
CASRPGTGGDNSPLHF | TGTGCCAGCAGACCCGGGACAGGGGGTGATAATTCACCCCTCCACTTT | TRBD1 | few | TRBJ1-6 | TRBV3-1/TRBV3-2
CASSLHRNQPQHF | TGTGCCAGCAGTCTCCACAGGAATCAGCCCCAGCATTTT | NA | NA | TRBJ1-5 | TRBV27
CASSSGTGGHTEAFF | TGTGCCAGCAGCTCGGGGACAGGGGGCCACACTGAAGCTTTCTTT | TRBD1 | NA | TRBJ1-1 | TRBV5-5
CASSLSGGDAETQYF | TGCGCCAGCAGTCTTAGCGGGGGGGATGCCGAGACCCAGTACTTC | TRBD2 | NA | TRBJ2-5 | TRBV4-1
CASSLVGGGPGDTQYF | TGTGCCAGCAGTTTAGTAGGGGGGGGGCCTGGGGATACGCAGTATTTT | NA | NA | TRBJ2-3 | TRBV27
CASSETGKTEAFF | TGCGCCAGCAGCGAAACAGGGAAGACTGAAGCTTTCTTT | NA | few | TRBJ1-1 | TRBV10-1
CSVGVANYGYTF | TGCAGCGTTGGTGTAGCTAACTATGGCTACACCTTC | NA | few | TRBJ1-2 | TRBV29-1
CASSRTSGVSSYNEQFF | TGTGCCAGCAGCCGGACTAGCGGGGTTAGCTCCTACAATGAGCAGTTCTTC | TRBD2 | NA | TRBJ2-1 | TRBV9
CASSGSGNTEAFF | TGTGCCAGCAGCGGATCAGGGAACACTGAAGCTTTCTTT | NA | NA | TRBJ1-1 | TRBV9
CASRPLGGELAQYF | TGTGCCAGCAGGCCCCTGGGGGGGGAGTTGGCCCAGTACTTC | TRBD2 | NA | TRBJ2-5 | TRBV6-5
CASSRQGDTDTQYF | TGTGCCAGCAGCCGGCAGGGGGACACAGATACGCAGTATTTT | TRBD1 | NA | TRBJ2-3 | TRBV4-2
CASSDRQGRDTEAFF | TGTGCCAGCAGTGATAGACAGGGACGGGACACTGAAGCTTTCTTT | TRBD1 | NA | TRBJ1-1 | TRBV6-1
CASTRDFGNSPLHF | TGTGCCAGCACCCGGGACTTCGGGAATTCACCCCTCCACTTT | NA | once | TRBJ1-6 | TRBV6-5
CASSLASTEKLFF | TGCGCCAGCAGCTTGGCCTCTACTGAAAAACTGTTTTTT | NA | NA | TRBJ1-4 | TRBV5-1
CASSLSFSGGISQETQYF | TGTGCCAGCAGCTTGTCGTTTTCGGGGGGGATAAGCCAAGAGACCCAGTACTTC | TRBD2 | NA | TRBJ2-5 | TRBV7-2
CASSSGPGGETQYF | TGTGCCAGCAGTTCCGGACCGGGGGGGGAGACCCAGTACTTC | TRBD2 | NA | TRBJ2-5 | TRBV6-5
CASSPTQNTEAFF | TGTGCCAGCAGCCCTACCCAGAACACTGAAGCTTTCTTT | NA | few | TRBJ1-1 | TRBV7-9
CASSEAGGSYEQYF | TGTGCCAGCAGTGAAGCGGGGGGCTCCTACGAGCAGTACTTC | NA | few | TRBJ2-7 | TRBV6-1
CASSPRDRFYEQYF | TGTGCCAGCAGCCCTCGGGACAGGTTTTACGAGCAGTACTTC | TRBD1 | NA | TRBJ2-7 | TRBV9
CASSYTGTDPQETQYF | TGTGCCAGCAGTTACACTGGGACAGACCCCCAAGAGACCCAGTACTTC | TRBD1 | NA | TRBJ2-5 | TRBV6-5
CASKAGGASEQYF | TGTGCCAGCAAAGCGGGGGGGGCTTCCGAGCAGTACTTC | TRBD2 | NA | TRBJ2-7 | TRBV7-2
CASRPRGAPVEKLFF | TGTGCCAGCAGGCCTCGGGGGGCTCCGGTTGAAAAACTGTTTTTT | NA | NA | TRBJ1-4 | TRBV2
CASSRAGVSNEQYF | TGTGCCAGCAGCCGCGCGGGAGTGAGTAACGAGCAGTACTTC | TRBD2 | NA | TRBJ2-7 | TRBV5-6
CASSPTTGDGTQYF | TGTGCCAGCTCACCAACGACAGGGGATGGGACCCAGTACTTC | TRBD1 | NA | TRBJ2-5 | TRBV18
CASSLDRDGTEAFF | TGCGCCAGCAGCCTCGACAGGGATGGCACTGAAGCTTTCTTT | TRBD1 | NA | TRBJ1-1 | TRBV10-2
CASSLGGQGSSPLHF | TGTGCCAGCAGCTTGGGTGGACAGGGGAGTTCACCCCTCCACTTT | TRBD1 | NA | TRBJ1-6 | TRBV5-4
CASSVNGDNEQYF | TGCGCCAGCAGCGTTAATGGGGACAACGAGCAGTACTTC | NA | once | TRBJ2-7 | TRBV5-1
CASSLGQGGGQPQHF | TGTGCCAGCAGTCTTGGACAGGGGGGAGGTCAGCCCCAGCATTTT | TRBD1 | NA | TRBJ1-5 | TRBV2
CSVEGGWTDMNTEAFF | TGCAGCGTTGAAGGGGGTTGGACAGATATGAACACTGAAGCTTTCTTT | NA | NA | TRBJ1-1 | TRBV29-1
CASTLDSPGNTIYF | TGCGCCAGCACGTTAGACAGCCCTGGAAACACCATATATTTT | NA | NA | TRBJ1-3 | TRBV5-1
CASSQGQGADVYTF | TGTGCCAGCAGCCAAGGACAGGGGGCCGATGTCTACACCTTC | TRBD1 | NA | TRBJ1-2 | TRBV3-1/TRBV3-2
CASRASGGEKLFF | TGTGCCAGCAGGGCCTCCGGGGGGGAAAAACTGTTTTTT | NA | NA | TRBJ1-4 | TRBV12-3/TRBV12-4
CASDPGGAEYGYTF | TGTGCCAGCGATCCGGGGGGCGCGGAATATGGCTACACCTTC | NA | NA | TRBJ1-2 | TRBV6-5
CASSYSGGEGSPLHF | TGTGCCAGCAGTTACTCTGGAGGGGAAGGTTCACCCCTCCACTTT | NA | NA | TRBJ1-6 | TRBV6-5
CASSQAGSNEQFF | TGTGCCAGCAGCCAAGCCGGGAGTAATGAGCAGTTCTTC | NA | NA | TRBJ2-1 | TRBV3-1/TRBV3-2
CASSLPDRNYGYTF | TGTGCCAGCAGTTTACCCGACAGAAACTATGGCTACACCTTC | NA | NA | TRBJ1-2 | TRBV6-6
CASSTQGAEKLFF | TGTGCCAGCAGTACTCAGGGGGCGGAAAAACTGTTTTTT | TRBD1 | NA | TRBJ1-4 | TRBV12-3/TRBV12-4
CASTPLTGWGNEQFF | TGTGCCAGCACCCCTCTGACAGGGTGGGGAAATGAGCAGTTCTTC | TRBD1 | NA | TRBJ2-1 | TRBV25-1
CSVDEPQGLGEKLFF | TGCAGCGTTGACGAACCTCAGGGGTTGGGGGAAAAACTGTTTTTT | NA | NA | TRBJ1-4 | TRBV29-1
CASGGGRDYGYTF | TGTGCCAGCGGCGGGGGTAGGGACTATGGCTACACCTTC | NA | NA | TRBJ1-2 | TRBV5-4
CASSIVPGLSYEQYF | TGTGCCAGTAGTATAGTTCCCGGTCTGTCCTACGAGCAGTACTTC | NA | NA | TRBJ2-7 | TRBV19
CASKEGRDSPLHF | TGTGCCAGCAAGGAGGGTCGGGATTCACCCCTCCACTTT | NA | NA | TRBJ1-6 | TRBV2